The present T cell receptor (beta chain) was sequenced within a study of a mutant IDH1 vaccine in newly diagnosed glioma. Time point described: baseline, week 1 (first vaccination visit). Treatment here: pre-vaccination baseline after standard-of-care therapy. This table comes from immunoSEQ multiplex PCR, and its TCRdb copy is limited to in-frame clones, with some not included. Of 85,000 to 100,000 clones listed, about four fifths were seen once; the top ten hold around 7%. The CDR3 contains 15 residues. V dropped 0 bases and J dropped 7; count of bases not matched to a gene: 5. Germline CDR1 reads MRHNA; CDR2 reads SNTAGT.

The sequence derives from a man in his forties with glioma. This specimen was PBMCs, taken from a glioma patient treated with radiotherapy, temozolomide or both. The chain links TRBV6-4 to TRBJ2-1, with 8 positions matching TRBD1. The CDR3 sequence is CASSDSPDRVNEQFF. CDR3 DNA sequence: TGTGCCAGCAGTGACTCCCCGGACAGGGTGAATGAGCAGTTCTTC.